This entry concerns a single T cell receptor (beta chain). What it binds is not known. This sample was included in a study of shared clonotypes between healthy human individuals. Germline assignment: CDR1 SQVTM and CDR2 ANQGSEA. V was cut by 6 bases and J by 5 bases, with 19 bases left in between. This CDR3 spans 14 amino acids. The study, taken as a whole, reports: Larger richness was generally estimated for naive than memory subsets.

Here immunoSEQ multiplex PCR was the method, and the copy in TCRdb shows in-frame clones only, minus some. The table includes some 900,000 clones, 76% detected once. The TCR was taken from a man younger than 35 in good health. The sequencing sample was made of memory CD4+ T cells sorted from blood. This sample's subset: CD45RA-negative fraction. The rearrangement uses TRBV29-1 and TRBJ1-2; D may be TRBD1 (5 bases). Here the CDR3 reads CSVSGTSGDYGYTF. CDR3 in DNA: TGCAGCGTATCCGGGACCTCGGGGGATTATGGCTACACCTTC. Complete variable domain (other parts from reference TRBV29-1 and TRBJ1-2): SAVISQKPSRDICQRGTSLTIQCQVDSQVTMMFWYRQQPGQSLTLIATANQGSEATYESGFVIDKFPISRPNLTFSTLTVSNMSPEDSSIYLCSVSGTSGDYGYTFGSGTRLTVV.